These 10 T cell receptor beta chains were sequenced from one sample in a study of shared T cell receptors in the human thymus. TCRdb keeps only in-frame clones here, not all; method: immunoSEQ multiplex PCR. This sample carries more than 550,000 clones, 70% to 90% of them seen once, and the ten largest clones take over 0.008%. These data also featured in a second study, about human thymus T cells.

The sample was thymocytes. These receptors came from a girl under three years old with a congenital heart defect.

The chain is built from TRBV7-2 and TRBJ1-5, with D possibly matching TRBD1 (5 bases). CDR1 is SGHTA and CDR2 is FQGNSA in the germline V gene. Trimming pared 1 base from V and 3 bases from J, leaving 16 bases between. This CDR3 has 17 residues. This CDR3 is CASSLESRGYHNQPQHF. The CDR3 bases are TGTGCCAGCAGCTTAGAGAGCCGGGGGTATCACAATCAGCCCCAGCATTTT.

This chain links TRBV6-5 with TRBJ1-2; TRBD1 aligns across 8 bases. Germline CDR1 MNHEY, CDR2 SVGAGI. The junction had 12 bases not matched to a gene; V was cut back by 10 bases and J by 8 bases. The CDR3 sequence is 13 residues long. The CDR3: CATQQGGSAGYTF. CDR3 sequence (DNA): TGTGCCACACAACAGGGGGGGTCGGCCGGCTACACCTTC.

V and J are TRBV23-1 and TRBJ1-2; D gene ambiguous. TRBV23-1 is an open reading frame, and its role is uncertain. The V end was cut by 4 bases, the J end by 1 base, with 13 bases between. This CDR3 contains 15 residues. The CDR3 loop is CASSPRPRLNYGYTF. CDR3 bases: TGCGCCAGCAGTCCGAGACCGCGACTTAACTATGGCTACACCTTC.

This chain's CDR3 is CAISRRASYNEQFF. The CDR3 DNA reads as TGTGCCATCAGTAGGAGGGCCTCCTACAATGAGCAGTTCTTC. The chain joins TRBV10-3 to TRBJ2-1; tentatively, D is TRBD2 (6 bases). Trimming removed 5 bases at V and 0 bases at J, with 8 bases between. The CDR3 length is 14 residues. Germline V gene lookup returns CDR1 ENHRY and CDR2 SYGVKD.

This chain joins TRBV7-4 and TRBJ1-2, with D unresolved. CDR3 size: 15 residues. Per the germline V gene, CDR1 is SGHVT and CDR2 is SQSDAQ. Trimming left V 8 bases short and J 4 bases short, with 20 bases between. CDR3 sequence (DNA): TGTGCCAGCTATACCAGAGGGAGTTGCTTCTATGGCTACACCTTC. Encoded protein: CASYTRGSCFYGYTF.

This clone was seen only once. The chain joins TRBV2 to TRBJ1-4, with 8 bases matching TRBD1. CDR1 SNHLY and CDR2 FYNNEI come from the germline V gene. The CDR3 contains 16 residues. V was pared by 5 bases and J by 0 bases, with 5 bases of the junction left unmatched. The CDR3: CASSPLDRATNEKLFF. DNA of the CDR3: TGTGCCAGCAGTCCCCTGGACAGGGCAACTAATGAAAAACTGTTTTTT.

The rearrangement links TRBV5-4 to TRBJ1-1; D gene uncertain. CDR1 is SGHNT, CDR2 YYREEE, per germline (reference sequence). This CDR3 region has 14 residues. V lost 1 base and J lost 1, with 8 bases in between. DNA of the CDR3: TGTGCCAGCAGCTTGTATGAGGGGAACACTGAAGCTTTCTTT. This codes for CASSLYEGNTEAFF.

V gene TRBV27 combines with J gene TRBJ1-1; TRBD1 is a possible D gene (5 bases). Per the germline V gene, CDR1 is MNHEY and CDR2 is SMNVEV (reference sequence). Trimming pared 4 bases from V and 0 bases from J, leaving 12 bases between. This CDR3 comprises 15 residues. The CDR3 sequence is CASSSSGTMNTEAFF. DNA of the CDR3: TGTGCCAGCAGTTCCAGCGGGACCATGAACACTGAAGCTTTCTTT.

The genes are TRBV4-1 and TRBJ1-2; 8 bases match TRBD1. The CDR3 totals 14 residues. Germline V CDR1 and CDR2: MGHRA, YSYEKL. V shed 3 bases and J 8 bases; nucleotides not matched to a gene: 8. The chain's CDR3 is CASSQGDRFVGYTF. CDR3 nucleotide sequence: TGCGCCAGCAGCCAGGGGGACAGGTTTGTCGGCTACACCTTC.

The V gene is TRBV7-2, the J gene TRBJ2-6; TRBD1 aligns across 10 bases. Trimming cost V 3 bases and J 0 bases; bases outside gene matches: 2. Germline values: CDR1 SGHTA, CDR2 FQGNSA. This CDR3 contains 17 residues. Here the CDR3 reads CASSLGQGTSGANVLTF. As DNA, the CDR3 is TGTGCCAGCAGCTTGGGACAGGGGACCTCTGGGGCCAACGTCCTGACTTTC.